A single TCR beta chain is shown here with its context. Its target is not known. Other DNA sequences within the sample encode an identical CDR3. The CDR3 is 14 residues long. From germline, CDR1 is PRHDT and CDR2 FYEKMQ (reference sequence). The V gene end was trimmed by 5 bases and the J gene end by 2 bases; junction bases not matched to a gene: 3. Authors' processing steps: Quality scores were absent from the junction-only immunoSEQ sequences, so filtering differed. Sequencing used immunoSEQ multiplex PCR; TCRdb keeps in-frame clones, though not all of them. V, J and clone size reflect that table, while D and trimming were determined from the DNA. The sample holds approximately 2,200,000 clones, approximately 94% seen once. The sample is drawn from a study of shared clonotypes between healthy human individuals. Turning to the study itself: Per-donor plates numbered three CD4 naive, three CD4 memory, two CD8 naive and one CD8 memory.

General study results and limits: Incompleteness in sorted-subset sequencing, despite large depth, was shown by rarefaction. In a handful of donors, around 5% of naive CD4 clonotypes appeared in common.

Selected positively for CCR7 and CD45RO-negative, naive CD8 cells excluded terminally differentiated effector memory CD45RA+ cells. The V gene is TRBV13, the J gene TRBJ2-7; 10 bases align to TRBD1. Sequencing was performed on naive CD8+ T cells from PBMCs. The sequence was collected from a man aged 18-30 years in good health. Some clones in this sample may be carry-over from other donors' samples. The CDR3, as DNA: TGTGCCAGCAGCGCCGGACAGGGGGCCTACGAGCAGTACTTC. It yields the protein CASSAGQGAYEQYF. Variable domain in full (rest from reference TRBV13 and TRBJ2-7): AAGVIQSPRHLIKEKRETATLKCYPIPRHDTVYWYQQGPGQDPQFLISFYEKMQSDKGSIPDRFSAQQFSDYHSELNMSSLELGDSALYFCASSAGQGAYEQYFGPGTRLTVT.